The entry below gives a single TCR beta chain sequence along with its context. This entry belongs to a study of control samples from healthy donors and cancer patients. Produced via immunoSEQ multiplex PCR; TCRdb's table is partial and in-frame only. Among around 75,000 clones listed, around 92% were seen once. CDR3 length: 15 residues. The germline CDR1 and CDR2 sequences are LNHNV and YYDKDF (reference sequence). Trimming cost V 5 bases and J 8 bases; bases outside gene matches: 14. V is TRBV15 and J is TRBJ1-1, with 7 bases identical to TRBD1. The source material was blood. This sequence originates from a woman aged 55-70 years in good health. CDR3 sequence reads: CATSSNDREWSEAFF. CDR3 DNA: TGTGCCACCAGCTCAAACGACAGGGAATGGTCCGAAGCTTTCTTT.